One sample yielded the 28 T cell receptor beta chains listed below, sequenced in a study of OX40 agonist ivuxolimab in advanced cancers. TCRdb's table, derived via immunoSEQ multiplex PCR, lists solely in-frame clones and lacks some. This table holds more than 65,000 clones, 85% found once. Source: CD4+ or CD8+ T cells sorted from blood, taken in a trial of the OX40 agonist ivuxolimab. These TCRs come from an adult with an advanced solid tumor such as melanoma, head and neck, liver or kidney cancer.

This clone was recorded once. The chain is built from TRBV7-3 and TRBJ2-3; D call uncertain. The V and J ends lost 5 bases and 4 bases respectively, with 13 bases between them. CDR3 length: 14 residues. The germline V gene encodes CDR1 SGHTA and CDR2 FQGTGA. CDR3 bases: TGTGCCAGCAGCCCAAGAATGGAAGCAGATACGCAGTATTTT. As protein: CASSPRMEADTQYF.

The V gene is TRBV7-9, the J gene TRBJ1-5; a possible D gene is TRBD1 (6 bases). Germline CDR1 and CDR2: SEHNR and FQNEAQ (reference sequence). Trimming left V 5 bases short and J 2 bases short, with 10 bases between. The CDR3 is 14 residues long. This chain's CDR3 is CASSRSGGNQPQHF. CDR3 DNA sequence: TGTGCCAGCAGCCGTTCAGGGGGCAATCAGCCCCAGCATTTT.

This chain joins TRBV5-1 and TRBJ1-1; possible D gene TRBD1, 6 bases. Germline CDR1 and CDR2: SGHRS and YFSETQ. CDR3 size: 15 residues. V was trimmed by 2 bases and J by 0 bases, leaving 11 bases between them. For the CDR3, the DNA is TGCGCCAGCAGCTTAGGGGGTACAATGAACACTGAAGCTTTCTTT. Translated: CASSLGGTMNTEAFF.

This clone has a single count. The chain employs TRBV7-2 and TRBJ2-7, with 7 bases identical to TRBD2. The CDR3 consists of 15 residues. After removal of 3 bases from V and 0 bases from J, the junction contained 5 bases not matched to a gene. Germline V gives CDR1 SGHTA, CDR2 FQGNSA. In DNA form, the CDR3 reads TGTGCCAGCAGCTTCCTCACTAGCGCCTCCTACGAGCAGTACTTC. As protein: CASSFLTSASYEQYF.

The V gene is TRBV5-6, the J gene TRBJ1-6; 8 positions match TRBD1. The junction had 6 bases not matched to a gene; V was cut back by 4 bases and J by 0 bases. The germline CDR1 and CDR2 sequences are SGHDT and YYEEEE. The CDR3 is 17 residues long. As DNA, the CDR3 is TGTGCCAGCAGCCTCCGGGACAGGAGCTCCTATAATTCACCCCTCCACTTT. Translating it yields CASSLRDRSSYNSPLHF.

The chain employs TRBV4-2 and TRBJ2-5; 8 bases match TRBD2. The CDR3 totals 18 residues. The germline V gene encodes CDR1 LGHNA and CDR2 YNFKEQ. V dropped 1 base and J dropped 2; count of bases not matched to a gene: 12. The CDR3 nucleotides read TGTGCCAGCAGCCAAGCTGCTAGGCTAGCGGGTTCTCAAGAGACCCAGTACTTC. It yields the protein CASSQAARLAGSQETQYF.

The chain carries TRBV12-5 and TRBJ2-1; D perhaps matches TRBD2 (6 bases). Germline CDR1 LGHNT, CDR2 FRNRAP. Trimming took off 6 bases at V and 3 bases at J, with 12 bases between the two ends. There are 14 residues in the CDR3. CDR3 amino acids: CASGPGGGYNEQFF. The DNA for the CDR3 is TGTGCTAGTGGCCCTGGGGGAGGCTACAATGAGCAGTTCTTC.

The gene calls are TRBV27 and TRBJ2-5, with 10 bases matching TRBD2. The V gene end was trimmed by 5 bases and the J gene end by 4 bases; junction bases not matched to a gene: 7. The CDR3 is 15 amino acids. CDR1 and CDR2 from the germline V gene are MNHEY and SMNVEV (reference sequence). The CDR3 protein is CASSTALAGGETQYF. The CDR3 DNA reads TGTGCCAGCAGTACCGCGTTAGCGGGGGGAGAGACCCAGTACTTC.

This clone was observed a handful of times. The rearrangement uses TRBV7-2 and TRBJ1-5; TRBD1 is a possible D gene (6 bases). Germline-derived CDR1 and CDR2 are SGHTA and FQGNSA. The ends were cut back, 5 bases at V and 2 bases at J, with 13 bases in the middle. The CDR3 length is 15 residues. Written as DNA, the CDR3 is TGTGCCAGCAGCCTCAACCCAGGGGGCAATCAGCCCCAGCATTTT. Translating gives CASSLNPGGNQPQHF. Supplemented by reference TRBV7-2 and TRBJ1-5, the full variable domain reads GAGVSQSPSNKVTEKGKDVELRCDPISGHTALYWYRQSLGQGLEFLIYFQGNSAPDKSGLPSDRFSAERTGGSVSTLTIQRTQQEDSAVYLCASSLNPGGNQPQHFGDGTRLSIL.

V and J are TRBV5-1 and TRBJ2-6; TRBD1 is a possible D gene (6 bases). The germline V gene encodes CDR1 SGHRS and CDR2 YFSETQ. Trimming left V 2 bases short and J 0 bases short, with 12 bases between. The CDR3 has 17 residues. CDR3 in DNA: TGCGCCAGCAGCTTACAGGGACCCATCTCTGGGGCCAACGTCCTGACTTTC. It yields the protein CASSLQGPISGANVLTF.

The chain recombines TRBV30 with TRBJ2-6, with 12 positions matching TRBD1. From germline, CDR1 is GTSNPN and CDR2 SVGIG (reference sequence). This CDR3 has 16 residues. V lost 4 bases to trimming and J lost 4 bases; unmatched junction nucleotides: 5. The CDR3 sequence: CAWKGQGASGANVLTF. DNA for the CDR3: TGTGCCTGGAAGGGACAGGGGGCGTCCGGGGCCAACGTCCTGACTTTC.

V is TRBV5-1 and J is TRBJ2-1; D not resolved. CDR1 is SGHRS and CDR2 is YFSETQ in the germline V gene. The CDR3 contains 15 residues. V was shortened by 3 bases and J by 4 bases, with 14 bases between the two germline ends. CDR3 in DNA: TGCGCCAGCAGCTACGACGGTCCGGCATACAATGAGCAGTTCTTC. Translating gives CASSYDGPAYNEQFF.

The chain carries TRBV7-8 and TRBJ2-5; D remains ambiguous. This CDR3 region has 14 residues. Germline assignment: CDR1 SGHVS and CDR2 FQNEAQ. Trimming cost V 3 bases and J 3 bases, with 11 bases left between them. In nucleotides, the CDR3 is TGTGCCAGCAGCTTGGAACACCGGGAAGAGACCCAGTACTTC. Translation: CASSLEHREETQYF.

The V gene is TRBV5-1, the J gene TRBJ1-2, with D tentatively TRBD1 (5 bases). Trimming pared 5 bases from V and 6 bases from J, leaving 14 bases between. Germline V lookup: CDR1 SGHRS, CDR2 YFSETQ. The CDR3 runs to 13 residues. CDR3 loop: CASRQTGANGYTF. In DNA, the CDR3 is TGCGCCAGCAGGCAGACTGGGGCTAATGGCTACACCTTC.

The chain carries TRBV7-3 and TRBJ2-2, with 7 positions matching TRBD2. Germline V gives CDR1 SGHTA, CDR2 FQGTGA. The CDR3 sequence is 13 residues long. The ends lost 5 bases at V and 5 bases at J; junction bases unmatched: 2. DNA for the CDR3: TGTGCCAGCAGCGTTAGCGGGACCGGGGAGCTGTTTTTT. It yields the protein CASSVSGTGELFF.

The rearrangement uses TRBV25-1 and TRBJ2-7; 7 bases map to TRBD1. The CDR3 sequence is 14 residues long. After removal of 6 bases from V and 3 bases from J, the junction contained 8 bases not matched to a gene. CDR1 and CDR2 from the germline V gene are MGHDK and SYGVNS. The DNA of the CDR3 is TGTGCCAGCAGGGATACAGGGGCAAACTACGAGCAGTACTTC. It translates to CASRDTGANYEQYF.

This chain joins TRBV7-3 and TRBJ2-7; the D gene is possibly TRBD2 (6 bases). This CDR3 has 13 amino acids. Germline loops: CDR1 SGHTA, CDR2 FQGTGA. V lost 5 bases and J 3 bases, leaving 11 bases between the germline ends. The chain's CDR3 is CASSPGVFYEQYF. The CDR3 DNA reads as TGTGCCAGCAGCCCGGGGGTCTTCTACGAGCAGTACTTC.

The chain couples TRBV4-2 to TRBJ2-5, with 7 bases matching TRBD2. From germline, CDR1 is LGHNA and CDR2 YNFKEQ. V was pared by 0 bases and J by 5 bases, with 21 bases of the junction left unmatched. This CDR3 spans 20 amino acids. The CDR3 sequence: CASSQEGRVGSAGVGETQYF. DNA for the CDR3: TGTGCCAGCAGCCAAGAGGGTAGAGTGGGTTCGGCGGGAGTAGGGGAGACCCAGTACTTC.

The chain employs TRBV9 and TRBJ2-3; the D call may be TRBD1 or TRBD2 (5 bases each). The germline V and J ends were trimmed by 0 bases and 1 base, with 15 bases remaining between them. Looked up from germline, CDR1 is SGDLS and CDR2 is YYNGEE. The CDR3 extends over 17 amino acids. As DNA, the CDR3 is TGTGCCAGCAGCGTAGCTGGAGGCAGGGCTGGCACAGATACGCAGTATTTT. Translated: CASSVAGGRAGTDTQYF.

The chain recombines TRBV6-4 with TRBJ2-1, with 12 positions matching TRBD1. The V gene's germline CDR1 is MRHNA and CDR2 SNTAGT. CDR3 length: 16 amino acids. V trimming: 5 bases; J trimming: 7 bases; junction bases outside the gene matches: 9. The CDR3 protein is CASSFSWGQGANEQFF. The CDR3 DNA reads TGTGCCAGCAGTTTTTCCTGGGGACAGGGGGCAAATGAGCAGTTCTTC.

The chain has TRBV11-2 and TRBJ1-1; TRBD1 agrees at 8 bases. Germline V gene sequence: CDR1 SGHAT, CDR2 FQNNGV. V shed 4 bases and J 0 bases; nucleotides not matched to a gene: 4. This CDR3 comprises 15 residues. The CDR3 here is CASSSIRGLNTEAFF. DNA of the CDR3: TGTGCCAGCAGCTCCATCAGGGGGCTGAACACTGAAGCTTTCTTT.

This clone was seen only a few times. The rearrangement uses TRBV6-4 and TRBJ1-3; D is unresolved. The germline V gene encodes CDR1 MRHNA and CDR2 SNTAGT. Trimming pared 8 bases from V and 0 bases from J, leaving 17 bases between. The CDR3 loop spans 16 amino acids. The CDR3 sequence: CASPDIKLLSGNTIYF. For the CDR3, the DNA is TGTGCCAGCCCCGACATCAAACTCCTCTCTGGAAACACCATATATTTT.

This chain uses TRBV5-1 with TRBJ2-1; 14 positions match TRBD2. The CDR3 totals 19 residues. V was pared by 4 bases and J by 9 bases, with 18 bases of the junction left unmatched. CDR1 SGHRS and CDR2 YFSETQ come from the germline V gene. The CDR3 protein is CASSGTVPGLAGASGEQFF. DNA of the CDR3: TGCGCCAGCAGCGGGACGGTACCGGGACTAGCGGGAGCTTCGGGTGAGCAGTTCTTC.

The chain links TRBV2 to TRBJ1-2; unclear D gene. This CDR3 contains 15 residues. CDR1 and CDR2 (germline): SNHLY, FYNNEI. Between the trimmed V and J ends, which lost 0 bases and 4 bases, there was a span of 12 bases. The CDR3 bases are TGTGCCAGCAGTGAAGCTTTTAGTTCTACCTATGGCTACACCTTC. Amino acids: CASSEAFSSTYGYTF.

The V and J genes are TRBV2 and TRBJ1-2; D is unclear. V lost 0 bases and J 5 bases, leaving 13 bases between the germline ends. Per germline, CDR1 SNHLY and CDR2 FYNNEI. This CDR3 spans 15 amino acids. The CDR3: CASSEASGRQYGYTF. CDR3 nucleotide sequence: TGTGCCAGCAGTGAAGCCAGTGGACGGCAATATGGCTACACCTTC.

The V and J genes are TRBV7-6 and TRBJ1-4; 7 bases line up with TRBD1. The germline CDR1 and CDR2 sequences are SGHVS and FNYEAQ. J gave up 0 bases and V 2 bases, and 12 bases lay outside the gene matches. The CDR3 runs 19 residues. The CDR3 is CASSLSARRQGTTNEKLFF. The CDR3 nucleotides read TGTGCCAGCAGCTTAAGCGCCCGGAGACAGGGAACAACTAATGAAAAACTGTTTTTT.

The V call is TRBV27, the J call TRBJ2-5, with TRBD1 matching 8 bases. Germline assignment: CDR1 MNHEY and CDR2 SMNVEV (reference sequence). This CDR3 region has 14 residues. V trimming: 5 bases; J trimming: 6 bases; junction bases outside the gene matches: 8. The CDR3 loop reads CASSARTGSQTQYF. DNA of the CDR3: TGTGCCAGCAGTGCGCGGACAGGGTCACAGACCCAGTACTTC.

This chain joins TRBV10-3 and TRBJ2-3, with 9 bases fitting TRBD1. Germline V gene lookup returns CDR1 ENHRY and CDR2 SYGVKD. The V and J ends lost 6 bases and 6 bases, in that order; junction bases with no gene match: 7. The CDR3 extends over 14 amino acids. CDR3 region: CAIRAQGAGDTQYF. CDR3 bases: TGTGCCATCAGAGCACAGGGGGCAGGGGATACGCAGTATTTT.